A selection of T cell receptor beta chains follows, all from one sample in a study of shared clonotypes between healthy human individuals. TCRdb's table, derived via immunoSEQ multiplex PCR, lists solely in-frame clones and lacks some. There are roughly 1,800,000 clones in the sample; approximately 94% occur only once, and approximately 1.2% lies in the top ten. The specimen sequenced was naive CD8+ T cells sorted from blood. The origin of the receptors is a man younger than 30 in good health. CDR3s include the opening cysteine and the closing phenylalanine or tryptophan. A D gene is named only where the DNA matches it firmly. The listing skips clone size in some rows; elsewhere it reads once, few, many or a size class.

>TRBV27|-|-|TRBJ2-5
CASSLIGGQETQYF
TGTGCCAGCAGTTTAATAGGGGGGCAAGAGACCCAGTACTTC
>TRBV6-5|-|-|TRBJ1-2
CASSYGQNDNYGYTF
TGTGCCAGCAGTTACGGACAGAACGATAACTATGGCTACACCTTC
>TRBV15|-|-|TRBJ2-7
CATSGGGESSYEQYF
TGTGCCACCAGCGGAGGTGGGGAGTCCTCCTACGAGCAGTACTTC
>TRBV7-2|TRBD2|-|TRBJ2-1
CASSFTSGVYNEQFF
TGTGCCAGCAGCTTTACCAGCGGGGTTTACAATGAGCAGTTCTTC
>TRBV2|-|-|TRBJ2-7
CARQIGSTYEQYF
TGTGCCAGACAGATAGGGAGTACCTACGAGCAGTACTTC
>TRBV30|-|few|TRBJ1-1
CAWSSLALNTEAFF
TGTGCCTGGAGTTCCCTGGCGCTTAACACTGAAGCTTTCTTT
>TRBV27|TRBD2|-|TRBJ2-2
CASSFILAGAVSYTGELFF
TGTGCCAGCAGTTTTATCCTAGCGGGAGCGGTCTCGTACACCGGGGAGCTGTTTTTT
>TRBV11-2|TRBD1|-|TRBJ2-7
CASSFGTGGSYEQYF
TGTGCCAGCAGCTTTGGGACAGGGGGTTCCTACGAGCAGTACTTC
>TRBV7-6|-|-|TRBJ2-7
CASSLERGDEQYF
TGTGCCAGCAGCTTAGAGAGGGGGGACGAGCAGTACTTC
>TRBV2|-|-|TRBJ2-1
CASSEADHYNEQFF
TGTGCCAGCAGTGAAGCTGACCATTACAATGAGCAGTTCTTC
>TRBV27|-|-|TRBJ2-1
CASNLLGVGNEQFF
TGTGCCAGCAACCTACTAGGAGTCGGCAATGAGCAGTTCTTC
>TRBV10-1|-|-|TRBJ2-2
CASSESRSTGELFF
TGCGCCAGCAGTGAAAGTCGGAGCACCGGGGAGCTGTTTTTT
>TRBV25-1|-|once|TRBJ2-1
CASSAEDGNEQFF
TGTGCCAGCAGTGCGGAAGACGGGAATGAGCAGTTCTTC
>TRBV27|-|-|TRBJ2-7
CASSPTDNYEQYF
TGTGCCAGCAGTCCCACGGACAACTACGAGCAGTACTTC
>TRBV13|TRBD2|-|TRBJ2-2
CASSSGTSGGTGELFF
TGTGCCAGCAGCTCCGGGACTAGCGGGGGAACCGGGGAGCTGTTTTTT
>TRBV2|-|-|TRBJ2-7
CASRLLGVDEQYF
TGTGCCAGCAGGCTCCTGGGGGTCGACGAGCAGTACTTC
>TRBV10-2|TRBD1|-|TRBJ2-1
CATQTGSSYNEQFF
TGCGCCACTCAGACAGGGAGCTCCTACAATGAGCAGTTCTTC
>TRBV6-6|TRBD1|-|TRBJ2-7
CATLGTGGNEQYF
TGTGCCACCCTGGGGACAGGGGGGAACGAGCAGTACTTC
>TRBV4-2|TRBD1|-|TRBJ2-7
CASSQDRGQGNEQYF
TGTGCCAGCAGCCAAGATCGAGGACAGGGGAACGAGCAGTACTTC
>TRBV19|-|few|TRBJ2-2
CASSQGPTGELFF
TGTGCCAGTAGTCAGGGGCCCACCGGGGAGCTGTTTTTT
>TRBV4-3|TRBD2|-|TRBJ2-7
CASSHGRAEIYEQYF
TGCGCCAGCAGCCACGGGAGGGCCGAGATCTACGAGCAGTACTTC
>TRBV6-6|-|once|TRBJ1-2
CASSSDSQDYGYTF
TGTGCCAGCAGTTCGGACAGTCAGGACTATGGCTACACCTTC
>TRBV5-1|TRBD2|-|TRBJ2-1
CASSTISGNEQFF
TGCGCCAGCAGCACTATTAGCGGGAATGAGCAGTTCTTC
>TRBV7-9|TRBD1|-|TRBJ2-7
CASSHGQGGHEQYF
TGTGCCAGCAGCCACGGACAGGGGGGTCACGAGCAGTACTTC
>TRBV28|TRBD1|-|TRBJ2-7
CASSPEGQGGLFYEQYF
TGTGCCAGCAGTCCCGAGGGACAGGGGGGCCTATTCTACGAGCAGTACTTC
>TRBV10-1|-|-|TRBJ1-1
CASSVGKGDTEAFF
TGCGCCAGCAGTGTTGGAAAGGGGGACACTGAAGCTTTCTTT
>TRBV19|-|-|TRBJ2-7
CASSPREERSYEQYF
TGTGCCAGTAGCCCCCGGGAAGAACGCTCCTACGAGCAGTACTTC
>TRBV5-4|-|-|TRBJ2-7
CASSLGSGLVVYEQYF
TGTGCCAGCAGCTTGGGGTCGGGCTTGGTCGTCTACGAGCAGTACTTC
>TRBV13|-|-|TRBJ2-7
CASSFGGDLPYEQYF
TGTGCCAGCAGCTTCGGAGGGGACCTTCCCTACGAGCAGTACTTC
>TRBV7-8|TRBD1|-|TRBJ2-3
CASSPSLIGTGPDTQYF
TGTGCCAGCAGCCCTTCCCTTATAGGGACAGGACCAGATACGCAGTATTTT
>TRBV5-6|-|-|TRBJ1-3
CASSLGISGNTIYF
TGTGCCAGCAGCCTCGGGATCTCTGGAAACACCATATATTTT
>TRBV6-1|TRBD2|-|TRBJ2-7
CASSEGTSGFPYEQYF
TGTGCCAGCAGTGAGGGGACTAGCGGTTTTCCCTACGAGCAGTACTTC
>TRBV4-1|-|-|TRBJ1-6
CASSPEGWSPLHF
TGCGCCAGCAGCCCCGAGGGTTGGTCACCCCTCCACTTT
>TRBV5-1|TRBD2|-|TRBJ2-7
CASSLGGGREQYF
TGCGCCAGCAGCTTGGGGGGAGGGAGAGAGCAGTACTTC
>TRBV28|-|-|TRBJ2-7
CASSQGPGDPREQYF
TGTGCCAGCAGCCAAGGACCAGGGGATCCTCGGGAGCAGTACTTC
>TRBV14|TRBD1|-|TRBJ1-6
CASSQWGDSYNSPLHF
TGTGCCAGCAGCCAATGGGGGGACAGTTATAATTCACCCCTCCACTTT
>TRBV27|-|-|TRBJ2-7
CASSLGKGYRGAYEQYF
TGTGCCAGCAGTTTGGGTAAGGGTTATAGGGGCGCCTACGAGCAGTACTTC
>TRBV30|-|-|TRBJ1-3
CAWSMGSSGNTIYF
TGTGCCTGGAGTATGGGCAGCTCTGGAAACACCATATATTTT
>TRBV15|TRBD1|-|TRBJ1-1
CATSRTGAITEAFF
TGTGCCACCAGCAGGACAGGGGCTATCACTGAAGCTTTCTTT
>TRBV2|TRBD1|-|TRBJ2-7
CASSRGTAESYEQYF
TGTGCCAGCAGTCGTGGGACAGCAGAGTCCTACGAGCAGTACTTC
>TRBV2|-|-|TRBJ1-2
CASSEALGSIDGYTF
TGTGCCAGCAGTGAAGCGTTAGGCAGCATAGATGGCTACACCTTC
>TRBV6-5|TRBD1|-|TRBJ1-1
CASSYEEGANEAFF
TGTGCCAGCAGTTACGAGGAGGGGGCGAATGAAGCTTTCTTT
>TRBV27|TRBD2|-|TRBJ2-7
CASSLAGGTSYEQYF
TGTGCCAGCAGCTTAGCGGGAGGTACCTCCTACGAGCAGTACTTC
>TRBV6-5|-|few|TRBJ1-2
CASSYSAREGYTF
TGTGCCAGCAGTTACTCGGCTAGGGAAGGCTACACCTTC
>TRBV6-1|-|-|TRBJ1-5
CASSEDNSGGNQPQHF
TGTGCCAGCAGTGAGGACAACAGCGGTGGCAATCAGCCCCAGCATTTT
>TRBV13|TRBD2|once|TRBJ2-2
CASSPGLAGELFF
TGTGCCAGCAGCCCGGGACTAGCTGGGGAGCTGTTTTTT
>TRBV2|TRBD1|-|TRBJ2-6
CASSNPLDRVPSSGANVLTF
TGTGCCAGCAGTAACCCTCTTGACAGGGTACCGTCCTCTGGGGCCAACGTCCTGACTTTC
>TRBV6-1|-|-|TRBJ2-7
CASSEAGLGYNYEQYF
TGTGCCAGCAGTGAAGCGGGGTTAGGGTATAACTACGAGCAGTACTTC
>TRBV5-6|TRBD1|-|TRBJ2-7
CASSLGGQEYF
TGTGCCAGCAGCTTGGGGGGACAGGAGTACTTC
>TRBV27|-|-|TRBJ2-4
CASSFQGGKNIQYF
TGTGCCAGCAGTTTCCAGGGGGGGAAAAACATTCAGTACTTC
>TRBV28|-|-|TRBJ1-1
CASNPVGVPTEAFF
TGTGCCAGCAACCCTGTAGGGGTACCCACTGAAGCTTTCTTT
>TRBV10-3|-|-|TRBJ1-1
CAISGARGGMNTEAFF
TGTGCCATCAGTGGCGCCCGGGGAGGCATGAACACTGAAGCTTTCTTT
>TRBV5-8|TRBD2|once|TRBJ2-7
CASSQTSGRAHEQYF
TGTGCCAGCAGCCAGACTAGCGGGAGGGCCCACGAGCAGTACTTC
>TRBV5-4|-|-|TRBJ2-7
CASRATGPHAGEQYF
TGTGCCAGCAGAGCAACGGGACCACACGCCGGCGAGCAGTACTTC